The 23 T cell receptor beta chains presented below share a single source sample, sequenced in a study of cytomegalovirus exposure and HLA in healthy donors. Primers for the PCR totalled 60 Vbeta and 13 Jbeta. Measured with immunoSEQ multiplex PCR; TCRdb has only the in-frame clones, and not every one. This sample has around 190,000 clones, with about 80% found just once. The specimen sequenced was PBMCs. The receptors derive from a woman aged 25-40 years in good health and CMV-seropositive.

V usage is TRBV4-3 and J usage is TRBJ2-5; TRBD2 matches at 10 bases. Germline V gene sequence: CDR1 LGHNA, CDR2 YSLEER. With V trimmed by 0 bases and J by 0 bases, 4 bases remained unmatched. The CDR3 has 17 residues. The CDR3 loop is CASSQDISGRYQETQYF. CDR3 bases: TGCGCCAGCAGCCAAGATATTAGCGGGAGGTACCAAGAGACCCAGTACTTC.

V gene TRBV12-5 combines with J gene TRBJ2-3; 9 nucleotides agree with TRBD2. The V gene end was trimmed by 0 bases and the J gene end by 7 bases; junction bases not matched to a gene: 11. The CDR3 length is 17 residues. Germline CDR1 is LGHNT and CDR2 is FRNRAP. DNA of the CDR3: TGTGCTAGTGGTTTGGTACTGACGAGCGGGGGGCAGCATACGCAGTATTTT. Translating gives CASGLVLTSGGQHTQYF.

This clone was recorded a few times. This chain links TRBV4-1 with TRBJ2-1; D unresolved. This CDR3 contains 15 residues. CDR1 and CDR2 (germline): MGHRA, YSYEKL. V lost 4 bases to trimming and J lost 2 bases, with 12 bases between them. CDR3 DNA sequence: TGCGCCAGCAGCCCGACGGGTATGGCCTACAATGAGCAGTTCTTC. Residues: CASSPTGMAYNEQFF.

The chain joins TRBV11-3 to TRBJ1-1; D remains unclear. This CDR3 is 13 amino acids long. CDR1 and CDR2 (germline): SGHNT, YENEEA. The germline V and J ends were trimmed by 4 bases and 8 bases, with 14 bases remaining between them. The CDR3 nucleotides are TGTGCCAGCAGCTCCCTAGAAAAAGTCGAAGCTTTCTTT. Translating it yields CASSSLEKVEAFF.

J is TRBJ1-2 and V is TRBV6-6; D may be TRBD1 (5 bases). This CDR3 contains 15 residues. The germline V gene has CDR1 MNHNY and CDR2 SVGAGI (reference sequence). Trimming took 6 bases from V and 2 from J, leaving 16 bases between them. The DNA of the CDR3 is TGTGCCAGCAGCCCGCGCAGGGAATCCAACTATGGCTACACCTTC. This codes for CASSPRRESNYGYTF.

The chain has TRBV19 and TRBJ2-1, with 11 positions matching TRBD2. The CDR3 contains 14 residues. Germline trimming cut 3 bases from V and 9 bases from J; bases unmatched to any gene: 4. Germline values: CDR1 LNHDA, CDR2 SQIVND (reference sequence). The CDR3 nucleotides are TGTGCCAGTAGTATGGGACTAGCGGCCCTTGAGCAGTTCTTC. It translates to CASSMGLAALEQFF.

This chain joins TRBV5-6 and TRBJ2-3; D is undetermined. CDR3 length equals 13 residues. The germline V gene has CDR1 SGHDT and CDR2 YYEEEE. V shed 2 bases and J shed 2 bases, with 6 bases lying between them. The CDR3 reads CASSFAPTDTQYF. CDR3 nucleotides: TGTGCCAGCAGCTTCGCGCCCACAGATACGCAGTATTTT.

The chain combines TRBV5-1 with TRBJ2-1; 11 bases line up with TRBD2. CDR3 length: 15 amino acids. V dropped 4 bases and J dropped 6; count of bases not matched to a gene: 6. The V gene's germline CDR1 is SGHRS and CDR2 YFSETQ. CDR3 residues: CASSDTSGSPNEQFF. The CDR3 DNA follows: TGCGCCAGCAGCGATACTAGCGGGAGTCCCAATGAGCAGTTCTTC.

V is TRBV6-6 and J is TRBJ1-1; D is ambiguous. The CDR3 is 12 residues long. Germline CDR1 and CDR2: MNHNY and SVGAGI (reference sequence). The germline V and J ends were trimmed by 10 bases and 0 bases, with 9 bases remaining between them. The CDR3 nucleotides are TGTGCCACAAAACAACTGAACACTGAAGCTTTCTTT. This sequence encodes CATKQLNTEAFF.

The chain has TRBV29-1 and TRBJ1-1, with 7 bases lining up with TRBD1. Germline V gene data show CDR1 as SQVTM and CDR2 as ANQGSEA. This CDR3 contains 12 residues. The J segment lost 11 bases and the V segment lost 7 bases, leaving 13 bases of the junction unmatched. The CDR3 DNA reads as TGCAGCGCCGAGACCAGGGGGACATGGGCTTTCTTT. Its translation: CSAETRGTWAFF.

The CDR3 is CASNLLDRRNQPQHF. In DNA, the CDR3 is TGTGCCAGTAATCTCTTGGACAGGCGAAATCAGCCCCAGCATTTT. This sequence joins TRBV19 and TRBJ1-5; 7 bases line up with TRBD1. The CDR3 loop spans 15 amino acids. J gave up 4 bases and V 7 bases, and 10 bases lay outside the gene matches. Germline assignment: CDR1 LNHDA and CDR2 SQIVND (reference sequence).

This clone occurred once. The chain has TRBV7-9 and TRBJ1-1, with D possibly TRBD1 on 5 matching bases. This CDR3 comprises 16 residues. Germline V gene sequence: CDR1 SEHNR, CDR2 FQNEAQ (reference sequence). V dropped 0 bases and J dropped 3 bases, with 14 bases sitting between them. CDR3 protein: CASSLASGGWDTEAFF. The DNA of the CDR3 is TGTGCCAGCAGCTTAGCTTCGGGGGGTTGGGACACTGAAGCTTTCTTT.

V and J are TRBV6-5 and TRBJ2-5; a possible D gene is TRBD1 (6 bases). V shed 8 bases and J shed 1 base, with 17 bases lying between them. The CDR3 consists of 15 residues. Germline loops: CDR1 MNHEY, CDR2 SVGAGI. This CDR3 is CASAGGGGGQETQYF. The DNA for the CDR3 is TGTGCCAGCGCTGGGGGTGGGGGCGGCCAAGAGACCCAGTACTTC.

This clone was observed once. This sequence joins TRBV14 and TRBJ2-2; tentative D call: TRBD2 (6 bases). Trimming removed 3 bases at V and 6 bases at J, with 14 bases between. Germline loops: CDR1 SGHDN, CDR2 FVKESK. The CDR3 runs to 15 residues. The CDR3 loop is CASSQGEVGAGELFF. The CDR3 region has the DNA TGTGCCAGCAGCCAGGGGGAGGTTGGGGCCGGGGAGCTGTTTTTT.

This rearrangement joins TRBV19 to TRBJ1-1; 7 bases match TRBD1. After removal of 0 bases from V and 4 bases from J, the junction contained 2 bases not matched to a gene. The CDR3 loop spans 14 amino acids. Germline-derived CDR1 and CDR2 are LNHDA and SQIVND (reference sequence). For the CDR3, the DNA is TGTGCCAGTAGTATAGAACCAGGGGGCACTGAAGCTTTCTTT. Encoded protein: CASSIEPGGTEAFF.

The chain employs TRBV2 and TRBJ1-2, with TRBD1 as a possible D gene (5 bases). Looked up from germline, CDR1 is SNHLY and CDR2 is FYNNEI. The CDR3 totals 16 residues. Trimming shortened V by 0 bases and J by 4 bases, and 15 bases separated the two germline ends. CDR3 in DNA: TGTGCCAGCAGTGAAGCGCTTCAGGGAGGGATCTATGGCTACACCTTC. Translating gives CASSEALQGGIYGYTF. Full variable domain (missing parts from reference TRBV2 and TRBJ1-2): EPEVTQTPSHQVTQMGQEVILRCVPISNHLYFYWYRQILGQKVEFLVSFYNNEISEKSEIFDDQFSVERPDGSNFTLKIRSTKLEDSAMYFCASSEALQGGIYGYTFGSGTRLTVV.

The gene calls are TRBV4-1 and TRBJ1-1, with TRBD1 matching over 7 bases. Unmatched junction bases numbered 15, after V lost 5 bases and J lost 0 bases. The V gene's germline CDR1 is MGHRA and CDR2 YSYEKL. This CDR3 contains 18 residues. The CDR3 reads CASSAAGTAALMNTEAFF. The CDR3 nucleotides read TGCGCCAGCAGCGCAGCCGGGACAGCCGCGTTAATGAACACTGAAGCTTTCTTT.

This chain connects TRBV4-3 to TRBJ2-2; the D gene is possibly TRBD1 (6 bases). Germline V CDR1 and CDR2: LGHNA, YSLEER. The CDR3 length is 15 residues. Trimming cost V 5 bases and J 2 bases, with 12 bases left between them. CDR3 DNA: TGCGCCAGCAGCACCGGGACAACTAACACCGGGGAGCTGTTTTTT. This codes for CASSTGTTNTGELFF.

V is TRBV2 and J is TRBJ2-5; 8 nucleotides agree with TRBD1. Per the germline V gene, CDR1 is SNHLY and CDR2 is FYNNEI. The CDR3 has 13 residues. V lost 8 bases and J lost 4; bases outside the gene matches: 6. The CDR3 DNA reads TGTGCCAGCGGACAGGGAGGTCGAGAGACCCAGTACTTC. This codes for CASGQGGRETQYF.

The chain uses TRBV27 and TRBJ2-2; 13 nucleotides line up with TRBD2. The CDR3 extends over 20 amino acids. J was trimmed by 2 bases and V by 0 bases; bases with no gene match: 9. Germline V lookup: CDR1 MNHEY, CDR2 SMNVEV (reference sequence). CDR3 coding DNA: TGTGCCAGCAGTTTATCTCCCAGGGGGACTAGCGGGGTTAACACCGGGGAGCTGTTTTTT. Amino acids: CASSLSPRGTSGVNTGELFF.

V gene TRBV5-1 combines with J gene TRBJ2-3; no definite D call. The germline CDR1 and CDR2 sequences are SGHRS and YFSETQ. Deletions cut 1 base from V and 4 bases from J, with 13 bases between. The CDR3 spans 15 residues. CDR3 amino acids: CASSLTDLRPDTQYF. CDR3 nucleotide sequence: TGCGCCAGCAGCTTGACTGACCTGAGGCCAGATACGCAGTATTTT.

This chain connects TRBV1 to TRBJ2-3; TRBD2 is the table's D call, not checked against the DNA. TRBV1 is a pseudogene locus. The CDR3 loop spans 17 amino acids. CDR3 loop: CTSSQDLTPQSTDTQYF. The CDR3 nucleotides read TGCACCAGCAGCCAAGATCTGACTCCCCAAAGCACAGATACGCAGTATTTT.

The V call is TRBV7-8, the J call TRBJ1-6; D gene ambiguous. Germline V lookup: CDR1 SGHVS, CDR2 FQNEAQ. V lost 5 bases and J 6 bases, leaving 20 bases between the germline ends. CDR3 length: 17 residues. Here the CDR3 DNA reads TGTGCCAGCAGCATAGAAAGGTCTCTCAGCGGTAATTCACCCCTCCACTTT. Translated: CASSIERSLSGNSPLHF.